This note documents a single T cell receptor beta chain sequence. The trim removed 10 bases at V and 6 bases at J, leaving 15 bases unmatched. Germline values: CDR1 MNHEY, CDR2 SMNVEV (reference sequence). The CDR3 runs to 15 residues. The sample comes from a study of T cell changes during pregnancy in multiple sclerosis. Measured with immunoSEQ multiplex PCR; TCRdb has only the in-frame clones, and not every one. The table records over 70,000 clones, roughly 93% of them present only once. The specimen was peripheral blood, collected in the first trimester of pregnancy. The TCR comes from a female donor with multiple sclerosis, enrolled in a pregnancy study. This chain links TRBV27 with TRBJ1-5, with 7 bases lining up with TRBD1. The CDR3 region has the DNA TGTGCCAACCTGCTACCCGGACAGGAGCTTCAGCCCCAGCATTTT. Translation gives CANLLPGQELQPQHF.